The 30 T cell receptor beta chains below all came from one sample that was sequenced in a study of blood T cell repertoires in COVID-19. Repertoires were generated with immunoSEQ multiplex PCR, while TCRdb's copy carries only in-frame clones and drops some. The sample carries roughly 66,000 clones, roughly nine tenths recorded once. The sequenced sample consisted of peripheral blood. The origin of the receptors is a human donor in a cohort sampled during active COVID-19.

The chain uses TRBV6-6 and TRBJ2-5; 11 bases are shared with TRBD2. V lost 5 bases and J lost 2; bases outside the gene matches: 4. Germline CDR1 is MNHNY and CDR2 is SVGAGI (reference sequence). The CDR3 extends over 15 amino acids. The CDR3 DNA follows: TGTGCCAGCAGTACCTGGACTAGCGGGCAAGAGACCCAGTACTTC. Its translation: CASSTWTSGQETQYF.

Only one count was recorded for this clone. The chain couples TRBV11-1 to TRBJ2-2; 11 nucleotides align to TRBD2. The CDR3 totals 16 residues. Germline V lookup: CDR1 SGHAT, CDR2 FQDESV (reference sequence). V was pared by 5 bases and J by 5 bases, with 7 bases of the junction left unmatched. CDR3 coding DNA: TGTGCCAGCAGCGCCGGACTAGCGGGCTGGACCGGGGAGCTGTTTTTT. It encodes CASSAGLAGWTGELFF.

The chain is built from TRBV18 and TRBJ2-4; D possibly corresponds to TRBD1 (6 bases). V lost 3 bases and J 1 base, leaving 7 bases between the germline ends. The CDR3 loop spans 14 amino acids. The germline V gene encodes CDR1 KGHSH and CDR2 LQKENI. The CDR3 DNA sequence: TGTGCCAGCTCACCTCAGGGGGCCAAAAACATTCAGTACTTC. Translated, it gives CASSPQGAKNIQYF.

The gene calls are TRBV7-2 and TRBJ1-3; 9 bases line up with TRBD1. After removal of 0 bases from V and 5 bases from J, the junction contained 5 bases not matched to a gene. From germline, CDR1 is SGHTA and CDR2 FQGNSA. CDR3 length equals 16 residues. The CDR3 DNA follows: TGTGCCAGCAGCTTAGCCCAGGACAGGGGAAGAAACACCATATATTTT. Translation: CASSLAQDRGRNTIYF.

V and J are TRBV6-6 and TRBJ2-4; D is unresolved. Germline lookup yields CDR1 MNHNY and CDR2 SVGAGI (reference sequence). Trimming left V 5 bases short and J 2 bases short, with 13 bases between. The CDR3 consists of 15 residues. CDR3 loop: CASSTRRGSKNIQYF. Written as DNA, the CDR3 is TGTGCCAGCAGTACACGCAGAGGATCCAAAAACATTCAGTACTTC.

This clone has a handful of counts. The chain combines TRBV28 with TRBJ1-5, with TRBD1 as a possible D gene (5 bases). V lost 6 bases and J 2 bases, leaving 14 bases between the germline ends. This CDR3 is 15 amino acids long. From germline, CDR1 is MDHEN and CDR2 SYDVKM. The CDR3 nucleotides are TGTGCCAGCAGCCCCATCGGGGGAGGCAATCAGCCCCAGCATTTT. This gives the protein CASSPIGGGNQPQHF.

The chain links TRBV7-2 to TRBJ1-6; D is uncertain. CDR3 size: 17 residues. Germline loops: CDR1 SGHTA, CDR2 FQGNSA. Trimming cost V 4 bases and J 3 bases, with 16 bases left between them. The CDR3 here is CASSSLLGKHYNSPLHF. CDR3 bases: TGTGCCAGCAGCTCTCTCCTCGGGAAACACTATAATTCACCCCTCCACTTT.

In DNA, the CDR3 is TGTGCCAGCTCACCGGACCGAGCAGGGGGCCCTAATGAAAAACTGTTTTTT. Protein product: CASSPDRAGGPNEKLFF. V and J are TRBV18 and TRBJ1-4; 8 bases fit TRBD1. V shed 3 bases, J shed 3 bases, and the junction held 9 bases outside the gene matches. Germline assignment: CDR1 KGHSH and CDR2 LQKENI. This CDR3 has 17 amino acids.

Only a few counts were recorded for this clone. The chain has TRBV27 and TRBJ2-7; 8 nucleotides align to TRBD2. Germline trimming cut 4 bases from V and 3 bases from J; bases unmatched to any gene: 11. Germline CDR1 is MNHEY and CDR2 is SMNVEV (reference sequence). This CDR3 has 16 amino acids. As DNA, the CDR3 is TGTGCCAGCAGTTACGCCGGGGGGGGTGGAATCTACGAGCAGTACTTC. This sequence encodes CASSYAGGGGIYEQYF.

V is TRBV5-1 and J is TRBJ2-3, with D tentatively TRBD2 (5 bases). The CDR3 length is 16 residues. The germline V and J ends were trimmed by 4 bases and 1 base, with 16 bases remaining between them. Germline V lookup: CDR1 SGHRS, CDR2 YFSETQ. This CDR3 reads CASSISGSGGTDTQYF. The CDR3 DNA reads as TGCGCCAGCAGCATCTCGGGGTCCGGGGGCACAGATACGCAGTATTTT.

The gene calls are TRBV27 and TRBJ2-1, with D tentatively TRBD2 (5 bases). The V end lost 6 bases, the J end lost 5 bases, and 8 bases lay between the germline ends. Looked up from germline, CDR1 is MNHEY and CDR2 is SMNVEV (reference sequence). This CDR3 spans 12 amino acids. CDR3 sequence reads: CASRWRNNEQFF. The CDR3 DNA follows: TGTGCCAGCAGGTGGAGGAACAATGAGCAGTTCTTC.

The rearrangement joins TRBV29-1 to TRBJ2-5; 8 nucleotides line up with TRBD2. Unmatched junction bases numbered 10, after V lost 8 bases and J lost 5 bases. This CDR3 contains 13 residues. Per the germline V gene, CDR1 is SQVTM and CDR2 is ANQGSEA. The CDR3 coding sequence is TGCAGCCTAAAAAACGGGGGGGCGGAGACCCAGTACTTC. Translating it yields CSLKNGGAETQYF.

V and J are TRBV4-3 and TRBJ2-1; 11 bases align to TRBD1. Germline lookup yields CDR1 LGHNA and CDR2 YSLEER. This CDR3 has 20 amino acids. With 2 bases clipped from V and 0 bases from J, the junction kept 12 bases outside the gene matches. CDR3 nucleotide sequence: TGCGCCAGCAGCCAATCCGTTGGGGACAGGGGGTACAGCTCCTACAATGAGCAGTTCTTC. Protein: CASSQSVGDRGYSSYNEQFF.

The chain carries TRBV7-9 and TRBJ2-3, with 12 bases identical to TRBD2. Germline CDR1 SEHNR, CDR2 FQNEAQ (reference sequence). With V trimmed by 6 bases and J by 4 bases, 5 bases remained unmatched. The CDR3 spans 15 residues. CDR3: CASSASGRAPDTQYF. The CDR3 DNA sequence: TGTGCCAGCAGTGCTAGCGGGAGGGCCCCAGATACGCAGTATTTT.

The chain combines TRBV9 with TRBJ2-1; D gene uncertain. CDR3 size: 13 residues. V dropped 4 bases and J dropped 9 bases, with 14 bases sitting between them. The germline gives CDR1 SGDLS, CDR2 YYNGEE. The CDR3 reads CASSSTRFSEQFF. DNA of the CDR3: TGTGCCAGCAGCTCAACCCGTTTCAGTGAGCAGTTCTTC.

This chain connects TRBV7-2 to TRBJ2-1; TRBD2 agrees at 8 bases. Germline V CDR1 and CDR2: SGHTA, FQGNSA. This CDR3 contains 16 residues. V trimming: 2 bases; J trimming: 3 bases; junction bases outside the gene matches: 6. For the CDR3, the DNA is TGTGCCAGCAGCTTACGCGCTAGCGGGCTCTACAATGAGCAGTTCTTC. Protein sequence: CASSLRASGLYNEQFF.

This chain connects TRBV5-1 to TRBJ2-1; 14 nucleotides match TRBD2. Germline loops: CDR1 SGHRS, CDR2 YFSETQ. This CDR3 has 16 amino acids. Losses at the gene ends were 4 bases for V and 6 bases for J; bases not matched to a gene: 6. The CDR3 is CASSGRTSGGINEQFF. The CDR3 DNA reads TGCGCCAGCAGCGGGCGGACTAGCGGGGGGATCAATGAGCAGTTCTTC. Full variable domain (missing parts from reference TRBV5-1 and TRBJ2-1): KAGVTQTPRYLIKTRGQQVTLSCSPISGHRSVSWYQQTPGQGLQFLFEYFSETQRNKGNFPGRFSGRQFSNSRSEMNVSTLELGDSALYLCASSGRTSGGINEQFFGPGTRLTVL.

The gene calls are TRBV7-9 and TRBJ2-3; 12 positions match TRBD2. Trimming took 5 bases from V and 1 from J; bases not matched to a gene: 7. This CDR3 is built from 17 residues. Germline V gene sequence: CDR1 SEHNR, CDR2 FQNEAQ (reference sequence). CDR3 sequence: CASSPGSSGGGTDTQYF. CDR3 bases: TGTGCCAGCAGCCCCGGATCTAGCGGGGGGGGCACAGATACGCAGTATTTT.

The chain is built from TRBV7-2 and TRBJ2-1; D not certain. Trimming stripped 2 bases from V and 6 bases from J, with 14 bases between. CDR1 is SGHTA, CDR2 FQGNSA, per germline. The length of the CDR3 is 15 residues. The CDR3 DNA follows: TGTGCCAGCAGCTTAACCCCGCTATTCGGCAATGAGCAGTTCTTC. Translating gives CASSLTPLFGNEQFF.

The chain joins TRBV27 to TRBJ1-2; TRBD1 aligns across 10 bases. The CDR3 spans 15 residues. Looked up from germline, CDR1 is MNHEY and CDR2 is SMNVEV (reference sequence). V lost 7 bases and J lost 6; bases outside the gene matches: 11. The CDR3 sequence is CASTSRTGGINGYTF. The DNA for the CDR3 is TGTGCCAGCACGTCCCGGACAGGGGGTATAAATGGCTACACCTTC.

V is TRBV9 and J is TRBJ2-1; no clear D. From germline, CDR1 is SGDLS and CDR2 YYNGEE. CDR3 size: 13 residues. V lost 4 bases, J lost 6 bases, and 11 bases lay in between. CDR3 residues: CASSSELRNEQFF. The CDR3 DNA sequence: TGTGCCAGCAGCTCCGAACTCCGCAATGAGCAGTTCTTC. The full variable domain, with the rest looked up from reference TRBV9 and TRBJ2-1, is DSGVTQTPKHLITATGQRVTLRCSPRSGDLSVYWYQQSLDQGLQFLIQYYNGEERAKGNILERFSAQQFPDLHSELNLSSLELGDSALYFCASSSELRNEQFFGPGTRLTVL.

The chain links TRBV27 to TRBJ1-2; the match to TRBD1 covers 12 bases. With V trimmed by 7 bases and J by 8 bases, 11 bases remained unmatched. The germline V gene has CDR1 MNHEY and CDR2 SMNVEV (reference sequence). This CDR3 is 15 amino acids long. CDR3 nucleotides: TGTGCCAGCACCTCTTCCGGGACAGGGGGCCTAGGCTACACCTTC. It codes for CASTSSGTGGLGYTF.

CDR3 nucleotides: TGTGCCAGCAGCCGCGCTAGCGGGGGCCAAGAGACCCAGTACTTC. It encodes CASSRASGGQETQYF. V and J are TRBV9 and TRBJ2-5; 10 nucleotides agree with TRBD2. The CDR3 extends over 15 amino acids. Germline CDR1 reads SGDLS; CDR2 reads YYNGEE. V was clipped by 4 bases and J by 1 base; unmatched bases: 4.

The V gene is TRBV19, the J gene TRBJ2-3, with TRBD1 matching 10 bases. Trimming took 7 bases from V and 1 from J; bases not matched to a gene: 5. Germline V CDR1 and CDR2: LNHDA, SQIVND (reference sequence). CDR3 size: 15 residues. CDR3 sequence reads: CASTLGQGGTDTQYF. CDR3 nucleotide sequence: TGTGCCAGTACCTTAGGACAGGGGGGCACAGATACGCAGTATTTT.

This clone came up once. The CDR3 reads CASSPTSGGAVETQYF. As DNA, the CDR3 is TGTGCCAGCAGCCCAACTAGCGGGGGGGCTGTTGAGACCCAGTACTTC. The rearrangement uses TRBV5-4 and TRBJ2-5; 13 bases are shared with TRBD2. This CDR3 is built from 16 residues. The germline CDR1 and CDR2 sequences are SGHNT and YYREEE (reference sequence). Germline trimming cut 4 bases from V and 5 bases from J; bases unmatched to any gene: 8.

This chain connects TRBV2 to TRBJ1-2, with 9 bases identical to TRBD1. The germline gives CDR1 SNHLY, CDR2 FYNNEI. Trimming removed 6 bases from V and 3 bases from J; junction bases left unmatched: 5. The CDR3 has 14 amino acids. The CDR3 here is CASRETGGDYGYTF. For the CDR3, the DNA is TGTGCCAGCAGAGAAACAGGGGGCGACTATGGCTACACCTTC.

This chain joins TRBV5-3 and TRBJ2-7; perhaps TRBD1 as D (6 bases). TRBV5-3 is an open reading frame, and its role is uncertain. This CDR3 is built from 15 residues. V shed 2 bases and J shed 5 bases, with 17 bases lying between them. This CDR3 reads CARSFTGLCGHEQYF. The CDR3 bases are TGTGCCAGAAGCTTTACAGGGCTATGCGGTCACGAGCAGTACTTC.

The chain links TRBV4-1 to TRBJ2-7, with 12 bases that match TRBD1. The J segment lost 3 bases and the V segment lost 4 bases, leaving 4 bases of the junction unmatched. This CDR3 has 15 amino acids. CDR1 and CDR2 (germline): MGHRA, YSYEKL. CDR3 region: CASSPGQGADYEQYF. Here the CDR3 DNA reads TGCGCCAGCAGCCCGGGACAGGGGGCGGACTACGAGCAGTACTTC.

This clone was seen just once. The rearrangement joins TRBV7-2 to TRBJ2-2; D might be TRBD2 (6 bases). V lost 3 bases, J lost 5 bases, and 10 bases lay in between. The CDR3 totals 14 residues. Germline CDR1 and CDR2: SGHTA and FQGNSA. The CDR3 loop reads CASSFSGGTGELFF. For the CDR3, the DNA is TGTGCCAGCAGCTTTTCCGGGGGTACCGGGGAGCTGTTTTTT.

V and J are TRBV7-8 and TRBJ1-1, with D possibly TRBD1 on 6 matching bases. V lost 3 bases and J lost 1, with 9 bases in between. Germline CDR1 reads SGHVS; CDR2 reads FQNEAQ. The CDR3 spans 14 residues. CDR3 DNA sequence: TGTGCCAGCAGCTTGGACAGTGGGAACACTGAAGCTTTCTTT. Its translation is CASSLDSGNTEAFF.